The next 27 T cell receptor beta chains were all read from a single sample in a study of technical replicates of blood from several donors. Profiled with immunoSEQ multiplex PCR; TCRdb holds only in-frame clones, not every one. Of 62,000 or so clones listed, around 90% were seen once; the top ten hold over 4%. What was sequenced was PBMCs. The receptors derive from a human donor in good health. Some clones in this sample may be carry-over from other donors' samples.

The chain is built from TRBV27 and TRBJ2-7; TRBD1 matches at 8 bases. Looked up from germline, CDR1 is MNHEY and CDR2 is SMNVEV (reference sequence). This CDR3 comprises 14 residues. Trimming took 6 bases from V and 3 from J; bases not matched to a gene: 7. Written as DNA, the CDR3 is TGTGCCAGCAGGCGGACAGGGATTCTCTACGAGCAGTACTTC. Translating it yields CASRRTGILYEQYF.

The gene calls are TRBV21-1 and TRBJ2-7; the D call of TRBD1 is as the table states it, not checked on the DNA. TRBV21-1 is recorded as a pseudogene. The CDR3 length is 14 residues. This CDR3 is CASSKGGPTYEQYF. For the CDR3, the DNA is TGTGCCAGCAGCAAAGGTGGCCCAACCTACGAGCAGTACTTC.

The chain couples TRBV7-6 to TRBJ2-2; 9 nucleotides match TRBD1. Germline V lookup: CDR1 SGHVS, CDR2 FNYEAQ. The CDR3 is made up of 15 amino acids. J gave up 4 bases and V 5 bases, and 5 bases lay outside the gene matches. Here the CDR3 DNA reads TGTGCCAGCAGCCCCGGGACAGGGAGCACCGGGGAGCTGTTTTTT. This sequence encodes CASSPGTGSTGELFF.

This chain uses TRBV6-5 with TRBJ1-1; D might be TRBD1 (6 bases). V dropped 0 bases and J dropped 10 bases, with 15 bases sitting between them. The length of the CDR3 is 14 residues. Germline V gives CDR1 MNHEY, CDR2 SVGAGI. For the CDR3, the DNA is TGTGCCAGCAGTTACTCGATTCTAGGGGGGGTAGCTTTCTTT. Its protein product is CASSYSILGGVAFF.

This clone has a single count. The chain couples TRBV5-4 to TRBJ2-2, with TRBD2 matching 10 bases. J was trimmed by 10 bases and V by 7 bases; bases with no gene match: 10. Germline lookup yields CDR1 SGHNT and CDR2 YYREEE (reference sequence). The CDR3 consists of 14 residues. In DNA form, the CDR3 reads TGTGCCAGCCATGAGCTAGCGGGAGATGTGGAGCTGTTTTTT. Its protein is CASHELAGDVELFF.

The chain joins TRBV5-4 to TRBJ1-2; 9 nucleotides line up with TRBD1. J lost 6 bases, V lost 4 bases, and 4 bases had no gene match. The CDR3 length is 13 residues. In germline, CDR1 is SGHNT, CDR2 YYREEE (reference sequence). The DNA of the CDR3 is TGTGCCAGCAGCGCCCGGACAGGGGATGGCTACACCTTC. Protein: CASSARTGDGYTF.

The rearrangement uses TRBV6-4 and TRBJ2-3, with TRBD1 matching 9 bases. CDR1 is MRHNA and CDR2 is SNTAGT in the germline V gene. The CDR3 spans 15 residues. V lost 2 bases, J lost 0 bases, and 0 bases stayed unmatched. CDR3 nucleotides: TGTGCCAGCAGTGACGGGACAGGGAGCACAGATACGCAGTATTTT. It specifies CASSDGTGSTDTQYF.

The rearrangement links TRBV30 to TRBJ1-1; a possible D gene is TRBD1 (5 bases). V was cut by 2 bases and J by 2 bases, with 15 bases left in between. Per germline, CDR1 GTSNPN and CDR2 SVGIG (reference sequence). CDR3 length: 15 amino acids. The DNA of the CDR3 is TGTGCCTGGAGTCCTGGATTGAGGACAAACACTGAAGCTTTCTTT. It specifies CAWSPGLRTNTEAFF.

This clone was counted between two and nine times. V gene TRBV6-6 combines with J gene TRBJ2-5; a possible D gene is TRBD2 (5 bases). The germline V gene encodes CDR1 MNHNY and CDR2 SVGAGI (reference sequence). The CDR3 extends over 12 amino acids. V lost 5 bases, J lost 6 bases, and 10 bases lay in between. CDR3: CASSPSGKTQYF. Here the CDR3 DNA reads TGTGCCAGCAGTCCTTCGGGGAAGACCCAGTACTTC.

The chain carries TRBV6-1 and TRBJ1-3; 7 nucleotides match TRBD1. V was pared by 3 bases and J by 4 bases, with 6 bases of the junction left unmatched. The germline CDR1 and CDR2 sequences are MNHNS and SASEGT. The CDR3 extends over 15 amino acids. In DNA form, the CDR3 reads TGTGCCAGCAGTGATGGAGGGGGCTTCGGAAACACCATATATTTT. Its protein product is CASSDGGGFGNTIYF.

This sequence joins TRBV5-8 and TRBJ1-1; 7 bases map to TRBD1. CDR3 size: 17 residues. Trimming removed 4 bases from V and 0 bases from J; junction bases left unmatched: 12. Germline V gene sequence: CDR1 SGHTS, CDR2 YDEGEE. As DNA, the CDR3 is TGTGCCAGCAGCCCCCGGGACAGCGAGACTCTGAACACTGAAGCTTTCTTT. As protein: CASSPRDSETLNTEAFF.

The gene calls are TRBV7-2 and TRBJ2-7; 9 positions match TRBD1. CDR1 is SGHTA and CDR2 is FQGNSA in the germline V gene. This CDR3 region has 16 residues. J was trimmed by 5 bases and V by 5 bases; bases with no gene match: 13. The CDR3 sequence: CASSLKGDREINEQYF. In nucleotides, the CDR3 is TGTGCCAGCAGCCTAAAGGGGGACAGGGAAATCAACGAGCAGTACTTC.

This sequence joins TRBV5-1 and TRBJ2-3; 10 positions match TRBD1. Germline V CDR1 and CDR2: SGHRS, YFSETQ. The CDR3 loop spans 15 amino acids. Germline trimming cut 2 bases from V and 1 base from J; bases unmatched to any gene: 1. The DNA of the CDR3 is TGCGCCAGCAGCTTCGGGACAGGGGGCACAGATACGCAGTATTTT. As protein: CASSFGTGGTDTQYF.

The gene calls are TRBV29-1 and TRBJ2-1; the D gene is possibly TRBD1 (6 bases). Trimming cost V 1 base and J 4 bases, with 17 bases left between them. This CDR3 contains 16 residues. CDR1 and CDR2 from the germline V gene are SQVTM and ANQGSEA. The CDR3 nucleotides read TGCAGCGTTGAAGGGGGGCGGCGGATCCCTTACAATGAGCAGTTCTTC. As protein: CSVEGGRRIPYNEQFF.

This sequence joins TRBV19 and TRBJ2-7; TRBD2 matches 11 bases. This CDR3 has 17 amino acids. From germline, CDR1 is LNHDA and CDR2 SQIVND (reference sequence). V trimming: 7 bases; J trimming: 2 bases; junction bases outside the gene matches: 13. The CDR3: CASIISTSGVSAYEQYF. The CDR3 region has the DNA TGTGCCAGTATAATCTCGACTAGCGGGGTCTCAGCCTACGAGCAGTACTTC.

V usage is TRBV5-5 and J usage is TRBJ1-5; perhaps TRBD1 as D (6 bases). From germline, CDR1 is SGHKS and CDR2 YYEKEE (reference sequence). This CDR3 has 15 residues. Trimming cost V 4 bases and J 1 base, with 12 bases left between them. CDR3 residues: CASSPDSISNQPQHF. In DNA, the CDR3 is TGTGCCAGCAGCCCGGACAGTATAAGCAATCAGCCCCAGCATTTT.

The rearrangement links TRBV4-3 to TRBJ2-3; 10 positions agree with TRBD2. Germline V CDR1 and CDR2: LGHNA, YSLEER. V trimming: 0 bases; J trimming: 4 bases; junction bases outside the gene matches: 10. The CDR3 is 18 residues long. CDR3 in DNA: TGCGCCAGCAGCCAAGATCCCGGACTAGCGGCTAGGTCAGATACGCAGTATTTT. This codes for CASSQDPGLAARSDTQYF.

The chain combines TRBV5-1 with TRBJ2-5; 14 bases align to TRBD2. The CDR3 is made up of 16 amino acids. The germline V gene has CDR1 SGHRS and CDR2 YFSETQ. With 4 bases clipped from V and 1 base from J, the junction kept 3 bases outside the gene matches. The CDR3 loop is CASSGTSGGFQETQYF. CDR3 DNA sequence: TGCGCCAGCAGCGGGACTAGCGGGGGATTCCAAGAGACCCAGTACTTC.

The V gene is TRBV10-3, the J gene TRBJ2-1, with 12 bases that match TRBD2. The length of the CDR3 is 15 residues. The germline V gene has CDR1 ENHRY and CDR2 SYGVKD. Trimming cost V 11 bases and J 7 bases; bases outside gene matches: 12. The DNA of the CDR3 is TGTGCCGTGGGGCTAGCGGGAGGGCCGGTGAATGAGCAGTTCTTC. This sequence encodes CAVGLAGGPVNEQFF.

This sequence joins TRBV10-3 and TRBJ1-2, with TRBD1 matching over 9 bases. Germline loops: CDR1 ENHRY, CDR2 SYGVKD. V shed 6 bases, J shed 7 bases, and the junction held 6 bases outside the gene matches. CDR3 length: 13 residues. The CDR3 nucleotides read TGTGCCATCAGGCCACAGGGGGCAGGTGGCTACACCTTC. It is translated as CAIRPQGAGGYTF.

The V gene is TRBV18, the J gene TRBJ1-5; D call uncertain. CDR1 is KGHSH, CDR2 LQKENI, per germline. The CDR3 totals 13 residues. Trimming pared 3 bases from V and 5 bases from J, leaving 8 bases between. The CDR3 sequence: CASSPSVDQPQHF. CDR3 nucleotides: TGTGCCAGCTCACCTTCAGTGGATCAGCCCCAGCATTTT.

This chain uses TRBV7-6 with TRBJ2-7, with 9 bases identical to TRBD1. Trimming took 3 bases from V and 3 from J; bases not matched to a gene: 9. The CDR3 contains 16 residues. Germline CDR1 SGHVS, CDR2 FNYEAQ. The CDR3 loop is CASSFTAGQGLYEQYF. The CDR3 bases are TGTGCCAGCAGCTTTACCGCGGGACAGGGACTCTACGAGCAGTACTTC.

This clone was found a few times. In DNA, the CDR3 is TGTGCCAGCAGCCAAGACAGGGGGAGCTCCTACGAGCAGTACTTC. Translated, it gives CASSQDRGSSYEQYF. J is TRBJ2-7 and V is TRBV4-2; 7 nucleotides align to TRBD1. The CDR3 is 15 residues long. Germline trimming cut 0 bases from V and 0 bases from J; bases unmatched to any gene: 2. Germline-derived CDR1 and CDR2 are LGHNA and YNFKEQ.

This chain uses TRBV5-6 with TRBJ1-2; 8 bases are a match to TRBD1. V lost 3 bases to trimming and J lost 7 bases; unmatched junction nucleotides: 11. The CDR3 has 15 residues. Germline V gene data show CDR1 as SGHDT and CDR2 as YYEEEE. In DNA, the CDR3 is TGTGCCAGCAGCTCCGGGACAGGACTTAGCAGTGGCTACACCTTC. Translation: CASSSGTGLSSGYTF.

This chain joins TRBV2 and TRBJ1-5; no clear D. The CDR3 has 14 residues. Trimming took 4 bases from V and 2 from J, leaving 9 bases between them. CDR1 SNHLY and CDR2 FYNNEI come from the germline V gene. The CDR3 region has the DNA TGTGCCAGCAGTGCCCAGACACGCAATCAGCCCCAGCATTTT. Translating gives CASSAQTRNQPQHF.

V and J are TRBV5-6 and TRBJ1-2; weak D call: TRBD1 (6 bases). There are 13 residues in the CDR3. Germline CDR1 reads SGHDT; CDR2 reads YYEEEE. V lost 4 bases to trimming and J lost 0 bases, with 7 bases between them. The CDR3 DNA follows: TGTGCCAGCAGCAGGACAGCTAACTATGGCTACACCTTC. This translates into CASSRTANYGYTF.

This chain joins TRBV4-1 and TRBJ2-7; D remains ambiguous. This CDR3 spans 13 amino acids. The germline V gene has CDR1 MGHRA and CDR2 YSYEKL. V was clipped by 1 base and J by 6 bases, with 10 bases between them. CDR3 region: CASSQGWAGEQYF. The DNA of the CDR3 is TGCGCCAGCAGCCAAGGCTGGGCCGGCGAGCAGTACTTC.